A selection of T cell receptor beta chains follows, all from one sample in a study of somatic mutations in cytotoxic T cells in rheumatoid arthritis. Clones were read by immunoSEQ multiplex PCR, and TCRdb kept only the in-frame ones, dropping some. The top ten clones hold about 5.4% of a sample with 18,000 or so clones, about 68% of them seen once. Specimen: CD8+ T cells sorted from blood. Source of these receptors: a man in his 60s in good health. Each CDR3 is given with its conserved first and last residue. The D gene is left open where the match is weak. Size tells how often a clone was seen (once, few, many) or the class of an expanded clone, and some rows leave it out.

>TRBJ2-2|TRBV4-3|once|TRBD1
TGCGCCAGCAGCTGGGACAGGGCATTGGGCACCGGGGAGCTGTCTTTT
CASSWDRALGTGELSF
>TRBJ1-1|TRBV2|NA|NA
TGTGCCAGCAGTGAAGCGCGAGGGAAGGCTGAAGCTTTCTTT
CASSEARGKAEAFF
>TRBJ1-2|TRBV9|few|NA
TGTGCCAGCAGCACCCCATCAGGGGTATACACCTTC
CASSTPSGVYTF
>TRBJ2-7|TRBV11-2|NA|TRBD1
TGTGCCAGCAGCTTCTGGGACAGGGGCCGGGAGCAGTACTTC
CASSFWDRGREQYF
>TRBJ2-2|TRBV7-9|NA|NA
TGTGCCAGCAGCTTACGAGGAGCCGACACCGGGGAGCTGTTTTTT
CASSLRGADTGELFF
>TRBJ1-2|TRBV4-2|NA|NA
TGTGCCAGCAGCCCCACCAGGCGGGGCCACTATGGCTACACCTTC
CASSPTRRGHYGYTF
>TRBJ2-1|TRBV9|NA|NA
TGTGCCAGCAGCGCCGAACAGGGAACAGATGAGCAGTTCTTC
CASSAEQGTDEQFF
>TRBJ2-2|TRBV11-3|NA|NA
TGTGCCAGCAGCGGAGGCGGGACCGCAGTACCCGGGGAGCTGTTTTTT
CASSGGGTAVPGELFF
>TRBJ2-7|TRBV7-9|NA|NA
TGTGCCAGCAGGTCCGGAGCGAAATCGAGCGCCTACGAGCAGTACTTC
CASRSGAKSSAYEQYF
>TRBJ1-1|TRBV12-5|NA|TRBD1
TGTGCTAGTGGTTTCTGGACAGGGGAAACTGAAGCTTTCTTT
CASGFWTGETEAFF
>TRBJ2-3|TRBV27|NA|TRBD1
TGTGCCAGCAGTTTAGGGACAGGGGCAGATACGCAGTATTTT
CASSLGTGADTQYF